Listed here is a single TCR beta chain. Noted treatment: randomized to nivolumab then ipilimumab (arm A) or the reverse (arm B). DNA-damaging chemotherapy had not been given to any patient beforehand. Sorted cells were live CD3+CD8+, lacking CD19 and CD56, from PBMCs. Germline-derived CDR1 and CDR2 are SGHDT and YYEEEE. The J segment lost 9 bases and the V segment lost 2 bases, leaving 7 bases of the junction unmatched. CDR3 length equals 14 residues. This specimen belongs to a study of sequential checkpoint blockade in melanoma. Overall study: Randomization was 1:1 between first-line nivolumab→ipilimumab and ipilimumab→nivolumab.

Sequencing used immunoSEQ multiplex PCR; TCRdb keeps in-frame clones, though not all of them. The table records around 15,000 clones, 85% to 95% of them present only once. This clonotype originated in a human donor with melanoma. The sequencing here drew on CD8+ T cells sorted from blood (inferred from file names), taken from a patient given nivolumab and ipilimumab in sequence. The chain has TRBV5-6 and TRBJ1-5; 8 nucleotides match TRBD1. Written as DNA, the CDR3 is TGTGCCAGCAGCTTCGGACAGGGAGTAGCGCCCCAGCATTTT. It is translated as CASSFGQGVAPQHF.